This TCR beta chain emerged from a study of breast tumors, draining lymph nodes, adjacent tissues. The CDR3 sequence is 15 residues long. Per the germline V gene, CDR1 is SEHNR and CDR2 is FQNEAQ (reference sequence). V lost 6 bases, J lost 5 bases, and 9 bases stayed unmatched. Breast cancer patients provided tissue from their axillary draining lymph nodes. TCRdb called the multiplex PCR reads again in MiXCR, with one record for every CDR3 protein. The sample includes nearly 110,000 distinct CDR3 sequences, more than 30% of them seen just once. This clonotype appeared many times. As yet, its antigen is unknown. Notes on the study in general: Tumor TCR diversity was below lymph nodes but above nontumor tissue.

This receptor was taken from a female donor with breast cancer. Some clones in this sample may be carry-over from other donors' samples. This sequence joins TRBV7-9 and TRBJ2-5; 10 nucleotides line up with TRBD2. The sequenced sample was axillary lymph node tissue. The DNA for the CDR3 is TGTGCCAGCAGTTTCAGCGGGAGGGCCGGGGAGACCCAGTACTTC. This encodes CASSFSGRAGETQYF. The whole variable domain, filled in from reference TRBV7-9 and TRBJ2-5, reads DTGVSQNPRHKITKRGQNVTFRCDPISEHNRLYWYRQTLGQGPEFLTYFQNEAQLEKSRLLSDRFSAERPKGSFSTLEIQRTEQGDSAMYLCASSFSGRAGETQYFGPGTRLLVL.